Listed below are T cell receptor beta chains from one sample, sequenced in a study of T cell changes during pregnancy in multiple sclerosis. Clones were sequenced by immunoSEQ multiplex PCR, and TCRdb holds only the in-frame ones, with some missing. The table records tens of thousands of clones, 88% of them present only once. This material consisted of peripheral blood, taken before pregnancy. These receptor sequences come from a female donor with multiple sclerosis, enrolled in a pregnancy study. CDR3s include the opening cysteine and the closing phenylalanine or tryptophan. The order of the fields is CDR3 length, J gene, V gene, D gene, clone size, CDR3 protein, CDR3 DNA. The D gene is left open where the match is weak. The size of a clone is reported for some rows only, either as once, few or many, or as a class for expanded clones.

len: 15; j_gene: TRBJ2-5; v_gene: TRBV7-6; d_gene: NA; abundance: NA; CDR3aa: CASSQRGTPQETQYF; CDR3nt: TGTGCCAGCAGCCAACGAGGGACACCTCAAGAGACCCAGTACTTC
len: 14; j_gene: TRBJ1-2; v_gene: TRBV2; d_gene: TRBD1; abundance: NA; CDR3aa: CASSFQGVDYGYTF; CDR3nt: TGTGCCAGCAGTTTTCAGGGGGTCGACTATGGCTACACCTTC
len: 15; j_gene: TRBJ2-1; v_gene: TRBV7-2; d_gene: TRBD2; abundance: NA; CDR3aa: CASSLELAGYNEQFF; CDR3nt: TGTGCCAGCAGCTTAGAACTAGCGGGATACAATGAGCAGTTCTTC
len: 13; j_gene: TRBJ1-1; v_gene: TRBV7-6; d_gene: NA; abundance: NA; CDR3aa: CASSARENTEAFF; CDR3nt: TGTGCCAGCAGCGCGCGGGAGAACACTGAAGCTTTCTTT
len: 18; j_gene: TRBJ2-2; v_gene: TRBV5-1; d_gene: TRBD2; abundance: NA; CDR3aa: CASSSGLAGRGNTGELFF; CDR3nt: TGCGCCAGCAGCTCGGGACTAGCGGGCCGCGGGAACACCGGGGAGCTGTTTTTT
len: 20; j_gene: TRBJ1-2; v_gene: TRBV2; d_gene: TRBD1; abundance: NA; CDR3aa: CASSEWVPARGTGVNYGYTF; CDR3nt: TGTGCCAGCAGTGAATGGGTTCCCGCACGCGGGACAGGAGTTAACTATGGCTACACCTTC
len: 15; j_gene: TRBJ2-2; v_gene: TRBV30; d_gene: TRBD2; abundance: NA; CDR3aa: CAWRGSAGATGELFF; CDR3nt: TGTGCCTGGAGAGGGTCAGCGGGAGCCACCGGGGAGCTGTTTTTT
len: 18; j_gene: TRBJ2-1; v_gene: TRBV7-2; d_gene: TRBD2; abundance: once; CDR3aa: CASSSGLAGAISYNEQFF; CDR3nt: TGTGCCAGCAGCTCGGGACTAGCGGGAGCCATCTCCTACAATGAGCAGTTCTTC
len: 16; j_gene: TRBJ2-3; v_gene: TRBV27; d_gene: NA; abundance: NA; CDR3aa: CASSSPRTQIADTQYF; CDR3nt: TGTGCCAGCAGCTCCCCGAGGACTCAAATTGCAGATACGCAGTATTTT
len: 15; j_gene: TRBJ2-1; v_gene: TRBV18; d_gene: NA; abundance: NA; CDR3aa: CASSLTSEGALEQFF; CDR3nt: TGTGCCAGCTCACTGACTAGCGAGGGGGCACTTGAGCAGTTCTTC
len: 14; j_gene: TRBJ1-2; v_gene: TRBV6-1; d_gene: NA; abundance: NA; CDR3aa: CASSVTGHSAGYTF; CDR3nt: TGTGCCAGCAGTGTGACAGGCCACAGCGCTGGCTACACCTTC
len: 15; j_gene: TRBJ2-5; v_gene: TRBV5-1; d_gene: TRBD2; abundance: NA; CDR3aa: CASSWGLADQETQYF; CDR3nt: TGCGCCAGCAGCTGGGGACTAGCGGACCAAGAGACCCAGTACTTC
len: 15; j_gene: TRBJ2-2; v_gene: TRBV29-1; d_gene: NA; abundance: NA; CDR3aa: CSVSPPRGGTGELFF; CDR3nt: TGCAGCGTCTCGCCCCCTAGGGGGGGCACTGGGGAGCTGTTTTTT
len: 11; j_gene: TRBJ2-7; v_gene: TRBV28; d_gene: NA; abundance: once; CDR3aa: CASSRSYEQYF; CDR3nt: TGTGCCAGCAGCCGTTCCTACGAGCAGTACTTC
len: 15; j_gene: TRBJ2-5; v_gene: TRBV10-3; d_gene: NA; abundance: NA; CDR3aa: CAISENRGVGGKMYF; CDR3nt: TGTGCCATCAGTGAAAATAGAGGAGTAGGAGGGAAGATGTACTTC
len: 13; j_gene: TRBJ2-1; v_gene: TRBV7-2; d_gene: NA; abundance: once; CDR3aa: CASSFQAYNEQFF; CDR3nt: TGTGCCAGCAGCTTTCAGGCCTACAATGAGCAGTTCTTC
len: 14; j_gene: TRBJ2-7; v_gene: TRBV7-2; d_gene: NA; abundance: once; CDR3aa: CASSTQGLSYEQYF; CDR3nt: TGTGCCAGCAGCACTCAGGGCCTCTCCTACGAGCAGTACTTC
len: 14; j_gene: TRBJ1-2; v_gene: TRBV19; d_gene: NA; abundance: NA; CDR3aa: CASSIGDSNYGYTF; CDR3nt: TGTGCCAGTAGTATAGGAGACAGTAATTATGGCTACACCTTC
len: 15; j_gene: TRBJ2-7; v_gene: TRBV4-3; d_gene: TRBD2; abundance: NA; CDR3aa: CASSPMSGGAYEQYF; CDR3nt: TGCGCCAGCAGCCCCATGAGCGGGGGGGCCTACGAGCAGTACTTC
len: 17; j_gene: TRBJ1-5; v_gene: TRBV14; d_gene: TRBD1; abundance: NA; CDR3aa: CASSPGQMTGSNQPQHF; CDR3nt: TGTGCCAGCAGCCCGGGACAGATGACTGGTAGCAATCAGCCCCAGCATTTT
len: 12; j_gene: TRBJ2-7; v_gene: TRBV5-1; d_gene: NA; abundance: NA; CDR3aa: CASSLGQYEQYF; CDR3nt: TGCGCCAGCAGCTTGGGACAGTACGAGCAGTACTTC
len: 15; j_gene: TRBJ2-7; v_gene: TRBV6-5; d_gene: TRBD2; abundance: NA; CDR3aa: CASSDGSSGTYEQYF; CDR3nt: TGTGCCAGCAGCGACGGGTCTAGCGGTACCTACGAGCAGTACTTC
len: 13; j_gene: TRBJ1-5; v_gene: TRBV18; d_gene: NA; abundance: NA; CDR3aa: CASSPAELWPQHF; CDR3nt: TGTGCCAGCTCACCAGCCGAGTTGTGGCCCCAGCATTTT
len: 18; j_gene: TRBJ2-3; v_gene: TRBV6-1; d_gene: TRBD2; abundance: NA; CDR3aa: CASSGGLAGGTSTDTQYF; CDR3nt: TGTGCCAGCAGTGGGGGACTAGCGGGGGGCACCAGCACAGATACGCAGTATTTT
len: 16; j_gene: TRBJ2-7; v_gene: TRBV10-3; d_gene: TRBD1; abundance: NA; CDR3aa: CAISPSPGGGSYEQYF; CDR3nt: TGTGCCATCAGTCCATCGCCAGGGGGCGGATCCTACGAGCAGTACTTC
len: 16; j_gene: TRBJ2-5; v_gene: TRBV7-2; d_gene: TRBD2; abundance: NA; CDR3aa: CASSLGGSGRQETQYF; CDR3nt: TGTGCCAGCAGCTTAGGAGGAAGCGGGAGGCAAGAGACCCAGTACTTC
len: 14; j_gene: TRBJ1-5; v_gene: TRBV27; d_gene: NA; abundance: few; CDR3aa: CASSSELGHQPQHF; CDR3nt: TGTGCCAGCAGTTCAGAGTTGGGGCATCAGCCCCAGCATTTT
len: 19; j_gene: TRBJ1-4; v_gene: TRBV15; d_gene: NA; abundance: NA; CDR3aa: CATSRDDGSRLSTNEKLFF; CDR3nt: TGTGCCACCAGCAGAGATGATGGTAGCAGATTATCAACTAATGAAAAACTGTTTTTT
len: 17; j_gene: TRBJ2-1; v_gene: TRBV6-4; d_gene: TRBD2; abundance: NA; CDR3aa: CATALAGGNTMYNEQFF; CDR3nt: TGTGCCACCGCGCTAGCGGGAGGGAATACAATGTACAATGAGCAGTTCTTC